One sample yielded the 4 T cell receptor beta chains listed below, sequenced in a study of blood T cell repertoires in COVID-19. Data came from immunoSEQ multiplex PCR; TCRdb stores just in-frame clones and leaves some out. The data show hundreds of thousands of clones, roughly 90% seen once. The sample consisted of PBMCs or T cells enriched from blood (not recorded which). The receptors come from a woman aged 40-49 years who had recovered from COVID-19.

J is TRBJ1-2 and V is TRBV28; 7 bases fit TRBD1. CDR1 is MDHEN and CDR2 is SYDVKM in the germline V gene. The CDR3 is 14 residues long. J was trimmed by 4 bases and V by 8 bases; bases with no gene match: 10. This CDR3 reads CASRDSSSFYGYTF. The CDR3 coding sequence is TGTGCCAGCCGGGACAGCAGCTCTTTCTATGGCTACACCTTC.

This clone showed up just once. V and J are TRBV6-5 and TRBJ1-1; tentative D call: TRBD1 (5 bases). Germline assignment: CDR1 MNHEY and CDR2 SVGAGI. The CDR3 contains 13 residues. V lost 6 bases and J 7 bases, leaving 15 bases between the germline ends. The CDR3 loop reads CASRRGGTGEAFF. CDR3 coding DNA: TGTGCCAGCAGGAGGGGAGGAACGGGTGAAGCTTTCTTT.

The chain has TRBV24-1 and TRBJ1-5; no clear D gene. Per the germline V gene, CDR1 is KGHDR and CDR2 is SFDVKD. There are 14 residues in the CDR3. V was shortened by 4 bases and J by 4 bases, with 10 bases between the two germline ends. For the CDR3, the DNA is TGTGCCACCAGTGACATAGACACAAATCAGCCCCAGCATTTT. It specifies CATSDIDTNQPQHF.

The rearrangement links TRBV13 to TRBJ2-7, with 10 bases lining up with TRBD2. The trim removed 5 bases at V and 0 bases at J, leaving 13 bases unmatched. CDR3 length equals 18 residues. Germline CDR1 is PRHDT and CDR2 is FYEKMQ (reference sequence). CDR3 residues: CASSLRASGGPYSYEQYF. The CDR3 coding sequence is TGTGCCAGCAGCCTGAGGGCTAGCGGGGGACCCTACTCCTACGAGCAGTACTTC.